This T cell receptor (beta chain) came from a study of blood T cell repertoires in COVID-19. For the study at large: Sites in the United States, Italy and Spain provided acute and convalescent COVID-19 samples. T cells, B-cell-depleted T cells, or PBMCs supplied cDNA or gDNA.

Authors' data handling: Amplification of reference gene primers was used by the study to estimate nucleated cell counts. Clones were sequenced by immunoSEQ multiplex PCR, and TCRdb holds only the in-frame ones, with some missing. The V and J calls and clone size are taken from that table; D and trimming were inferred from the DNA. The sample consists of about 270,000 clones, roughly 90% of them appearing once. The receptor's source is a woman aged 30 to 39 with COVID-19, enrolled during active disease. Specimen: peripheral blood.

The CDR3 here is CSVGVGDAQETQYF. In DNA form, the CDR3 reads TGCAGCGTTGGGGTCGGGGATGCGCAAGAGACCCAGTACTTC. The J gene is TRBJ2-5, the V gene TRBV29-1; tentative D call: TRBD2 (5 bases). CDR1 is SQVTM and CDR2 is ANQGSEA in the germline V gene. The CDR3 is 14 amino acids. Trimming took off 4 bases at V and 2 bases at J, with 14 bases between the two ends. Together with reference TRBV29-1 and TRBJ2-5, the CDR3 gives the full variable domain: SAVISQKPSRDICQRGTSLTIQCQVDSQVTMMFWYRQQPGQSLTLIATANQGSEATYESGFVIDKFPISRPNLTFSTLTVSNMSPEDSSIYLCSVGVGDAQETQYFGPGTRLLVL.